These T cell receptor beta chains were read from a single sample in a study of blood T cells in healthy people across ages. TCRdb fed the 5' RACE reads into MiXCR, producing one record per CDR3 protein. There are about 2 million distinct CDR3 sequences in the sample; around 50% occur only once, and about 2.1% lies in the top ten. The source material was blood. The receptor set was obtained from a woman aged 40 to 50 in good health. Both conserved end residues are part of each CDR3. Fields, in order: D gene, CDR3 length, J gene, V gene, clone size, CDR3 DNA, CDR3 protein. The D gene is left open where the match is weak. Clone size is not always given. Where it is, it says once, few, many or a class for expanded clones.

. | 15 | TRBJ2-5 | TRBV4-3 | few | TGCGCCAGCAGCCAAGGAGGTCCACCCGCAGAGACCCAGTACTTC | CASSQGGPPAETQYF
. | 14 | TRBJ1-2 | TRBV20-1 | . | TGCACCTCGGGAGAGGGGCCGACTAACTATGGCTACACCTTC | CTSGEGPTNYGYTF
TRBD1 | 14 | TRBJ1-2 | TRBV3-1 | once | TGTGCCAGCAGCCAAGGGGACAGAGGAGACGGCTACACCTTC | CASSQGDRGDGYTF
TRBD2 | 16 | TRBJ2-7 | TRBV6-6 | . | TGTGCCAGCAGTCCCCCCCAGGGACTACAAACCTACGAGCAGTACTTC | CASSPPQGLQTYEQYF
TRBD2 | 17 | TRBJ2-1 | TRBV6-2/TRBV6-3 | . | TGTGCCAGCAGAAACAGATCTGTTACTAGCGGGGGGAATGAGCAGTTCTTC | CASRNRSVTSGGNEQFF
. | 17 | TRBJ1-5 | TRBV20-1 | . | TGCAGTGCTAGAGATTCCGAGTGGGGGGCTAGCAATCAGCCCCAGCATTTT | CSARDSEWGASNQPQHF
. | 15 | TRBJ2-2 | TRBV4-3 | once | TGCGCCAGCAGCCGAGGGGACGGCCCCACCGGGGAGCTGTTTTTT | CASSRGDGPTGELFF
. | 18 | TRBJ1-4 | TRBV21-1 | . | TGTGCCAGCAGCAAAGGGGGAGGATATGGAGCAACTAATGAAAAACTGTTTTTT | CASSKGGGYGATNEKLFF
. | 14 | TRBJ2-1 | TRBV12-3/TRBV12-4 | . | TGTGCCAGCACCCCAGGACAGATGTACAATGAGCAGTTCTTC | CASTPGQMYNEQFF
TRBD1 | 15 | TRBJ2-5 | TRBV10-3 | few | TGTGCCATCAGTAGGACAGGGGGCATTCGAGAGACCCAGTACTTC | CAISRTGGIRETQYF
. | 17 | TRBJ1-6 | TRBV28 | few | TGTGCCAGCAGTTTACGAATCGGCTTAAAGATGGGACCACCCCTCCACTTT | CASSLRIGLKMGPPLHF
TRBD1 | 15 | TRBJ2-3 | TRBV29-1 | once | TGCAGCGTTGTTTGGGCAGGGGGTATTACAGATACGCAGTATTTT | CSVVWAGGITDTQYF
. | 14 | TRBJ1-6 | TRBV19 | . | TGTGCCAGTACCACGGACGGCCCCAATTCACCCCTCCACTTT | CASTTDGPNSPLHF
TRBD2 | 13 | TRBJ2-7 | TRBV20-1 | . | TGCAGTGCTCCGGGTAACGGGGGGTACGAGCAGTACTTC | CSAPGNGGYEQYF
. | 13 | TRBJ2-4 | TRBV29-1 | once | TGCAGCGTTGAAGAGGGGCAGGGAGGCATTCAGTACTTC | CSVEEGQGGIQYF
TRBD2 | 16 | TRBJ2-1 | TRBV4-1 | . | TGCGCCAGCAGCCATAAGCGGGGGGATTTCGACAATGAGCAGTTCTTC | CASSHKRGDFDNEQFF
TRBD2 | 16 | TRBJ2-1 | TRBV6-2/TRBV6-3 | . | TGTGCCAGCAGTTACTCGGCGGGCGGGGGGCCAAATGAGCAGTTCTTC | CASSYSAGGGPNEQFF
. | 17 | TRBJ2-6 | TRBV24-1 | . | TGTGCCACCAGTGATTCCAGGGGTTTCCCTGGGGCCAACGTCCTGACTTTC | CATSDSRGFPGANVLTF
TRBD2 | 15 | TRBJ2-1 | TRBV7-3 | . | TGTGCCAGCAGCTTAATAGCGGGGGGGACGAATGAGCAGTTCTTC | CASSLIAGGTNEQFF
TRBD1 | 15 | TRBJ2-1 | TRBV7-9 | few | TGTGCCAGCAGCCCCGGGACAGGGGGACGGGATGAGCAGTTCTTC | CASSPGTGGRDEQFF
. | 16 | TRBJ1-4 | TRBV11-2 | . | TGTGCCAGCAGCTTAGGACTTTTTGCAACTAATGAAAAACTGTTTTTT | CASSLGLFATNEKLFF
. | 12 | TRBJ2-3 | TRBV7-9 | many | TGTGCCAGCAGACGAAGCACAGATACGCAGTATTTT | CASRRSTDTQYF
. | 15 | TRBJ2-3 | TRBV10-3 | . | TGTGCCATCACCCGGACGGTCTCTAGCACAGATACGCAGTATTTT | CAITRTVSSTDTQYF
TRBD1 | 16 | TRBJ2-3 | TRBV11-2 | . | TGTGCCAGCAGCTTAATTGGACAGGCTAGCACAGATACGCAGTATTTT | CASSLIGQASTDTQYF
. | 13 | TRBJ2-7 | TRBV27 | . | TGTGCCAGCAGTTTAACCCCCCTCTACGAGCAGTACTTC | CASSLTPLYEQYF
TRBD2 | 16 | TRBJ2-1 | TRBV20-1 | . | TGCAGTGCTAGAGATCTCCTGGCGGGGGAAAACAATGAGCAGTTCTTC | CSARDLLAGENNEQFF
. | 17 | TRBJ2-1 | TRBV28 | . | TGTGCCAGCAGTTTAGACCCCGGACTGTCTTCCTACAATGAGCAGTTCTTC | CASSLDPGLSSYNEQFF
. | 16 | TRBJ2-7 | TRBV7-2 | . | TGTGCCAGCAGCTTAGAACTGGGACGGGACACCTACGAGCAGTACTTC | CASSLELGRDTYEQYF
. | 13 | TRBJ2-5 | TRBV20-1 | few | TGCAGTGCTAGAGATTTGTACCAAGAGACCCAGTACTTC | CSARDLYQETQYF
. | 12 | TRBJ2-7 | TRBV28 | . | TGTGCCAACAGTTTAGTGGGTCGGGAGCAGTACTTC | CANSLVGREQYF
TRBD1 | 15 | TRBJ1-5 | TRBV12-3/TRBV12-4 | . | TGTGCCAGCAGTTTAGACAGGGGAGGCGGTCAGCCCCAGCATTTT | CASSLDRGGGQPQHF
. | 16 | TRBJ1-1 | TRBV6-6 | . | TGTGCCAGCAGTTACCCAGATCCCACGAAGAACACTGAAGCTTTCTTT | CASSYPDPTKNTEAFF
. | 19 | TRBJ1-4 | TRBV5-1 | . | TGCGCCAGCAGCTACGGACAGCACCAGAGCCTTGCAACTAATGAAAAACTGTTTTTT | CASSYGQHQSLATNEKLFF
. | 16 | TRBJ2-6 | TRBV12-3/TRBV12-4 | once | TGTGCCAGCAGGTCCCGGCTGAGCTCTGGGGCCAACGTCCTGACTTTC | CASRSRLSSGANVLTF
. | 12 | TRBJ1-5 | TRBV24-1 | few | TGTGCCACTTCGAGAGTCAATCAGCCCCAGCATTTT | CATSRVNQPQHF
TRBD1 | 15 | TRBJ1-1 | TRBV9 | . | TGTGCCAGCAGCGTAGTAAGGACAGGGAACACTGAAGCTTTCTTT | CASSVVRTGNTEAFF